This T cell receptor beta chain appears in the sequencing data of a study of blood T cells in healthy people across ages. A second about 6 to 12 cycle PCR used barcoded and J-beta primers. One entry per CDR3 protein, called by TCRdb with MiXCR from the 5' RACE reads. The sample consists of approximately 680,000 distinct CDR3 sequences, about 34% of them appearing once. CDR3 length: 15 residues. Trimming shortened V by 6 bases and J by 9 bases, and 21 bases separated the two germline ends. From germline, CDR1 is MDHEN and CDR2 SYDVKM. This clonotype has just a few counts. The TCR originated in a woman aged 80 or over in good health. The chain links TRBV28 to TRBJ1-5; tentative D call: TRBD1 (6 bases). The sequenced sample was blood. The CDR3 nucleotides read TGTGCCAGCAGCCCTAGGCTGAACAGGGACCGGCCCCAGCATTTT. It codes for CASSPRLNRDRPQHF.